This TCR beta chain was documented in a study of blood T cell repertoires in COVID-19. By share, this clone counts as medium-sized. Residents of about two dozen US areas, aged roughly 18 to 89 years, made up the participants. Recovered participants had two consecutive negative NP/OP PCR tests, healthcare professional clearance, or symptom resolution. Original data processing: Estimation of nucleated cell counts was performed using reference gene primer amplification. The protocol was immunoSEQ multiplex PCR, while the TCRdb copy is restricted to in-frame clones and leaves out a portion. V and J calls and clone size follow that table, whereas D and trimming were derived from the DNA. The table records about 220,000 clones, 70% to 85% of them present only once. Trimming removed 1 base from V and 13 bases from J, with 11 bases in between. This CDR3 spans 11 amino acids. Germline V gene data show CDR1 as SGHDT and CDR2 as YYEEEE.

The sample comprised PBMCs or T cells enriched from blood (not recorded which). This receptor was taken from a middle-aged man who had recovered from COVID-19. The J gene is TRBJ1-2, the V gene TRBV5-6; D unresolved. CDR3 in amino acids: CASSLTQSLTF. The CDR3, as DNA: TGTGCCAGCAGCTTGACACAATCTCTCACCTTC.